This TCR beta chain is from a study of glioma-infiltrating T cells. General study findings and limits: CDR3 overlap between tissue and blood was very small. Tissue-blood divergence was below expectation in non-neoplastic patients, above in gliomas.

In its sample, this clonotype was seen many times. As yet, its antigen is unknown. Using RNA template, CDR3s of TCR alpha and beta were amplified with iRepertoire arm-PCR. One-step reverse transcription and amplification started from roughly 100-400 ng of tissue mRNA or PBMC total RNA. TCRdb called the multiplex PCR reads again in MiXCR, with one record for every CDR3 protein. Of tens of thousands of distinct CDR3 sequences listed, under 30% were seen once; the top ten hold roughly 6.7%. The sample comprised glioma tissue, nonneoplastic brain tissue, or PBMCs (not recorded which). The sequence was collected from a human donor with low-grade glioma or glioblastoma, undergoing nonglioma brain surgery, or in good health (not recorded which).

The CDR3 reads CASSDLQGTTEAFF. CDR3 DNA: TGTGCCAGCAGTGATCTGCAGGGAACCACTGAAGCTTTCTTT. The chain employs TRBV2 and TRBJ1-1; maybe TRBD1 (5 bases). Germline loops: CDR1 SNHLY, CDR2 FYNNEI. This CDR3 is 14 amino acids long. V dropped 3 bases and J dropped 4 bases, with 12 bases sitting between them.